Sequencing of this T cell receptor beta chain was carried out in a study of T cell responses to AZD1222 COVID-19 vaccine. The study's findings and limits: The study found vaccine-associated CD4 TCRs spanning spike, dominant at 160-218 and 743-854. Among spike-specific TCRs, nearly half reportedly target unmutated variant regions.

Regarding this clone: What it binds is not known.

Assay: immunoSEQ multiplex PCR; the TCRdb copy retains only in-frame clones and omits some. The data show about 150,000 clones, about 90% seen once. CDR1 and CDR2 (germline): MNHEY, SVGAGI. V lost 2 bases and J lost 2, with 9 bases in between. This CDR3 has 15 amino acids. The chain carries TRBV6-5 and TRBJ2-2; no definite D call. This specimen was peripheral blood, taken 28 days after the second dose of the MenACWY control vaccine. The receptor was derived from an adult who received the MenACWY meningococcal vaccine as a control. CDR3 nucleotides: TGTGCCAGCAGTTACAGCCCCAGAAACACCGGGGAGCTGTTTTTT. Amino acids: CASSYSPRNTGELFF.